The source of this T cell receptor (beta chain) is a study of blood T cell repertoires in COVID-19. Study details: The cDNA or gDNA used as material had been derived from T cells, B-cell-depleted T cells, or PBMCs.

Authors' analysis steps: Researchers report that nucleated cell counts were estimated from reference gene primer amplification. Assay used: immunoSEQ multiplex PCR; TCRdb lists only in-frame clones, some missing. V and J calls and clone size are those listed in that table; D and trimming were worked out from the DNA. The repertoire includes about 62,000 clones, approximately 86% of them detected once, and under 1.3% sits in the top ten. The CDR3 has 13 amino acids. Looked up from germline, CDR1 is MNHEY and CDR2 is SVGAGI. Trimming pared 6 bases from V and 10 bases from J, leaving 16 bases between. The rearrangement uses TRBV6-5 and TRBJ2-1; TRBD1 is a possible D gene (5 bases). Specimen: peripheral blood. This clonotype was obtained from a man between 65 and 79 years old with acute or convalescent COVID-19. CDR3 residues: CASRYRQFGEQFF. The DNA of the CDR3 is TGTGCCAGCAGATACAGACAGTTTGGCGAGCAGTTCTTC.